This TCR beta chain is from a study of shared clonotypes between healthy human individuals. Whole-study findings and limits: It was the non-shared clonotypes that had lower generation probabilities than clonotypes shared by all four donors. Around 5.4% of naive CD4 clonotypes were common to a few donors.

CDR3 length equals 13 residues. The germline gives CDR1 KGHSH, CDR2 LQKENI. Trimming took off 2 bases at V and 2 bases at J, with 6 bases between the two ends. Assay used: immunoSEQ multiplex PCR; TCRdb lists only in-frame clones, some missing. The table lists more than 2,000,000 clones, 85% to 95% of them singletons, with over 0.12% in the top ten. Concerning this clone itself: What it binds is unknown. This sample includes further DNA sequences coding for the same CDR3.

Source material: naive CD4+ T cells sorted from blood. Subset indicated: CD45RA+ positively selected. V gene TRBV18 combines with J gene TRBJ2-5, with D perhaps TRBD2 (5 bases). The sequence was obtained from a man younger than 35 in good health. For the CDR3, the DNA is TGTGCCAGCTCACCAACTAGTCAAGAGACCCAGTACTTC. Its protein product is CASSPTSQETQYF.